This T cell receptor (beta chain) was documented in a study of T cells in Graves' hyperthyroidism and ophthalmopathy. Subjects with ophthalmopathy showed a Clinical Activity Score no lower than 3, a NOSPECS grade no lower than 4, and a duration shorter than 3 months. Those patients with uncontrolled infection, other autoimmune disease, pregnancy or lactation were excluded. Clinical symptoms, serum thyroxine, TRAb, thyroid ultrasound and orbital computed tomography informed diagnoses. The V segment lost 7 bases and the J segment 6 bases; nucleotides outside the gene matches: 11. The CDR3 runs to 14 residues. Per germline, CDR1 SNHLY and CDR2 FYNNEI. Amplified TCR beta CDR3 regions came from RNA transcripts. The study used the HTBI primer set for a first-round RT-PCR of the TCR CDR3. MiXCR, run by TCRdb on the multiplex PCR reads, gives a single entry per CDR3 protein. Here the sample spans about 400,000 distinct CDR3 sequences, about 14% being singletons.

This clonotype has at least ten counts. Its specificity is unknown. The study, taken as a whole, reports: The model forecast ophthalmopathy, anticipating it by a median about 6.5 months before onset.

The genes are TRBV2 and TRBJ2-7, with TRBD1 matching over 8 bases. The sample taken for sequencing was blood. The origin of this receptor is a man aged 18 to 35 with Graves' ophthalmopathy. The CDR3 is CASIPGQELIEQYF. The CDR3 DNA reads as TGTGCCAGCATTCCGGGACAGGAGCTCATCGAGCAGTACTTC.